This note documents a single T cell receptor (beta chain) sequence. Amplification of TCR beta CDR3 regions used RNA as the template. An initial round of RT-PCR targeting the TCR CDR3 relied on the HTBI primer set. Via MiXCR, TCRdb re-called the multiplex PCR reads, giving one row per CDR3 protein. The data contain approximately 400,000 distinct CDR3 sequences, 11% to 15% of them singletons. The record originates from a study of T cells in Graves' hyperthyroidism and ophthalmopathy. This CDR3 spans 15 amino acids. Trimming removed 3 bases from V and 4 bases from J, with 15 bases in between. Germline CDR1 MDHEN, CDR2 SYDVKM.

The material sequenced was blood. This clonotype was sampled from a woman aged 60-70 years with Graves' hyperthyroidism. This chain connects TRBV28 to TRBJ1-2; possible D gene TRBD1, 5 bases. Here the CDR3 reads CASSFVARVSYGYTF. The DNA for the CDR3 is TGTGCCAGCAGTTTCGTGGCCAGGGTGAGCTATGGCTACACCTTC.